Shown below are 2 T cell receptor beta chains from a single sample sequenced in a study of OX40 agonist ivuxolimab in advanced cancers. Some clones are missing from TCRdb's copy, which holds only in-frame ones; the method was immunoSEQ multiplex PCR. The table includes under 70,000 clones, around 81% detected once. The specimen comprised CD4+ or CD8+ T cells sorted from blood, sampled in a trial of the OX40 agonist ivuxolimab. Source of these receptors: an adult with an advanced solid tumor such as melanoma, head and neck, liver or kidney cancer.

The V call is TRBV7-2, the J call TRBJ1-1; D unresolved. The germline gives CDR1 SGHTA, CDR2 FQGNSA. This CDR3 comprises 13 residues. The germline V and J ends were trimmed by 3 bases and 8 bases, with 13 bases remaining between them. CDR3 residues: CASSFRRPTEAFF. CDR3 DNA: TGTGCCAGCAGCTTTAGACGGCCTACCGAAGCTTTCTTT. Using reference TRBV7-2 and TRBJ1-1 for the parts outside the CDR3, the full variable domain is GAGVSQSPSNKVTEKGKDVELRCDPISGHTALYWYRQSLGQGLEFLIYFQGNSAPDKSGLPSDRFSAERTGGSVSTLTIQRTQQEDSAVYLCASSFRRPTEAFFGQGTRLTVV.

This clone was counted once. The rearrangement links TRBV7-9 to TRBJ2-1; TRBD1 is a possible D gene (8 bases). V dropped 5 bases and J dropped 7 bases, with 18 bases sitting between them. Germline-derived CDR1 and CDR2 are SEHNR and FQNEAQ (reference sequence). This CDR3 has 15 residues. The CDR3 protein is CASSTGGWEGNEQFF. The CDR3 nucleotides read TGTGCCAGCAGCACAGGGGGGTGGGAGGGGAATGAGCAGTTCTTC.